A selection of T cell receptor beta chains follows, all from one sample in a study of T cell repertoires in aging, cancer and after chemotherapy. A single record per CDR3 protein comes from TCRdb applying MiXCR to the multiplex PCR reads. The table has approximately 11,000 distinct CDR3 sequences, 30% seen once. Material for sequencing was blood. The receptors stem from a human donor in good health. The conserved cysteine and the conserved F or W are not part of the CDR3 here.

V,J,CDR3
TRBV7-9,TRBJ2-1,ARSLGTRGYNEQF
TRBV6-5,TRBJ1-1,ASSPAYGASEAF
TRBV30,TRBJ1-6,AWSVGEWAIPFSDSPLH
TRBV20-1,TRBJ1-5,SASTGKSNQPQH
TRBV4-3,TRBJ1-2,ASSQDPRWDYGYT
TRBV12-3/TRBV12-4,TRBJ1-2,ASSLVQLRGYGYT
TRBV27,TRBJ2-7,ASSTTGISYEQY
TRBV4-2,TRBJ2-7,ASSNGGLDYEQY
TRBV7-3,TRBJ2-6,ASSLTSAYSGANVLT
TRBV6-5,TRBJ2-7,ASSSWGTESSYEQY
TRBV11-3,TRBJ2-1,ASSWGGASYNEQF
TRBV4-3,TRBJ1-3,ASSQDLRESSGNTIY
TRBV20-1,TRBJ1-4,SASSSAATNEKLF
TRBV7-3,TRBJ2-7,ASSLRGKGEQY
TRBV7-9,TRBJ2-7,ASSLVAGANSEQY
TRBV19,TRBJ2-7,ASSKAGAPNEQY
TRBV9,TRBJ2-2,ASSVNSGELF
TRBV6-5,TRBJ2-7,ASSPLGQGRLGSYEQY
TRBV24-1,TRBJ1-3,ATSLGGPGGDTIY
TRBV6-5,TRBJ2-1,ASSTERSNNEQF
TRBV5-6,TRBJ2-7,ASSPGQSLSYEQY
TRBV12-3/TRBV12-4,TRBJ1-6,ASTQDHWGSPLH
TRBV25-1,TRBJ2-5,ASSAGDVLQETQY
TRBV24-1,TRBJ1-2,ATSESGTELYGYT
TRBV28,TRBJ2-2,ASSFAGGRGGTGELF
TRBV12-3/TRBV12-4,TRBJ2-3,ASSSYEGAMDTQY
TRBV10-2,TRBJ2-7,ASSGPLSDPTSSIV
TRBV28,TRBJ2-7,ASSRQLLSYEQY
TRBV5-6,TRBJ1-5,ASSPAGAPGLQPQH
TRBV27,TRBJ2-7,ASSLGAGYEQY
TRBV28,TRBJ1-2,ASKEFTGNYGYT
TRBV30,TRBJ1-1,AWSATNLNTEAF
TRBV9,TRBJ2-5,ASSVGQGVRETQY
TRBV6-2/TRBV6-3,TRBJ2-2,ASSWLRPGTGELF
TRBV10-3,TRBJ2-2,AISERLGQGGITGELF
TRBV7-2,TRBJ2-7,ASSLVAGNHYEQY
TRBV7-3,TRBJ1-6,ASSLGRRGGSPLH
TRBV12-3/TRBV12-4,TRBJ1-1,ASSLAPTGYTEAF